These 6 T cell receptor beta chains were all obtained from the same sample, sequenced in a study of T-cell memory formation after mild COVID-19. Each CDR3 protein gets one entry after TCRdb re-called the 5' RACE reads with MiXCR. Here the sample spans approximately 300,000 distinct CDR3 sequences, roughly 19% being singletons. Sequencing was performed on PBMCs or a T cell subset sorted from them (not recorded which). These receptors originate from a man between 18 and 35 years old who had mild COVID-19 (a few samples of this study predate the infection). Cell type and time point are not known.

V usage is TRBV13 and J usage is TRBJ2-5; 11 bases line up with TRBD2. The CDR3 covers 16 residues. V lost 3 bases to trimming and J lost 5 bases; unmatched junction nucleotides: 8. The germline V gene has CDR1 PRHDT and CDR2 FYEKMQ (reference sequence). This CDR3 reads CASSFSGTSGRETQYF. For the CDR3, the DNA is TGTGCCAGCAGCTTCTCCGGGACTAGCGGTCGGGAGACCCAGTACTTC.

Here the CDR3 DNA reads TGTGCCAGCAGTCCTGGGGGGACAGGGTACGAGCAGTACTTC. Translation gives CASSPGGTGYEQYF. The chain combines TRBV6-5 with TRBJ2-7, with 9 bases fitting TRBD1. CDR1 is MNHEY and CDR2 is SVGAGI in the germline V gene. The CDR3 runs to 14 residues. V was pared by 5 bases and J by 4 bases, with 6 bases of the junction left unmatched.

This clonotype was found a few times. The chain is built from TRBV6-5 and TRBJ1-3, with D perhaps matching TRBD1 (6 bases). V lost 5 bases to trimming and J lost 0 bases, with 11 bases between them. The CDR3 spans 15 residues. Germline loops: CDR1 MNHEY, CDR2 SVGAGI. The CDR3 is CASSQGQLSGNTIYF. Written as DNA, the CDR3 is TGTGCCAGCAGTCAGGGACAACTCTCTGGAAACACCATATATTTT.

This clonotype appeared a few times. The chain combines TRBV29-1 with TRBJ2-2; tentatively, D is TRBD1 (5 bases). From germline, CDR1 is SQVTM and CDR2 ANQGSEA. This CDR3 is 14 amino acids long. V was trimmed by 4 bases and J by 2 bases, leaving 11 bases between them. The CDR3, as DNA: TGCAGCGTTGGGCCCCGGACAAACACCGGGGAGCTGTTTTTT. Its protein product is CSVGPRTNTGELFF.

The CDR3, as DNA: TGTGCCAGCAGCCAAGAAGACTCCACAGATACGCAGTATTTT. Translating gives CASSQEDSTDTQYF. V is TRBV4-2 and J is TRBJ2-3; D remains ambiguous. The CDR3 sequence is 14 residues long. V lost 0 bases and J 2 bases, leaving 6 bases between the germline ends. CDR1 is LGHNA, CDR2 YNFKEQ, per germline.

This clonotype was counted between two and nine times. The gene calls are TRBV18 and TRBJ2-7; D remains ambiguous. The CDR3 is 13 residues long. Trimming took 2 bases from V and 6 from J, leaving 11 bases between them. Germline V gene lookup returns CDR1 KGHSH and CDR2 LQKENI. The CDR3 sequence: CASSPGSGSEQYV. The CDR3 DNA sequence: TGTGCCAGCTCACCAGGTTCAGGTTCCGAGCAGTACGTC.